This T cell receptor beta chain was sequenced in a study of tumor-infiltrating lymphocytes in primary liver carcinoma. Study background: Among the tumors, stages were T1-T3 N0M0 and sizes about 4 to 10 cm. Overall study findings and caveats: Tumors had a top-250-clone fraction that was significantly higher than blood (p = 0.039). Overlap in tumor-adjacent and tumor-blood pairs fell below that of tumor region pairs.

Blood RNA was derived from unsorted whole blood, and germline DNA was extracted too. cDNA specific to TCR beta was made from 450 to 500 ng of total RNA, with a constant-region primer employed for priming. Investigators got TCR beta libraries out of three nested multiplex PCR rounds, done with slightly modified ARM-PCR. Each of the first two PCR rounds ran roughly 9 cycles with TRBV1-TRBV30 forward and C-beta reverse primers. TCRdb re-called the multiplex PCR reads through MiXCR, storing one row per CDR3 protein. The profile shows about 350,000 distinct CDR3 sequences, roughly two thirds of them singletons. On this clonotype: No antigen is known for it. At one end, the junction sequence differs from germline, possibly due to a read error.

The germline CDR1 and CDR2 sequences are SGHVS and FQNEAQ. The CDR3 contains 15 residues. This clonotype was obtained from a man aged 35-49 years with primary liver carcinoma and hepatitis B virus infection. Material: peripheral blood. This chain links TRBV7-8 with TRBJ2-7; a weak D match, TRBD1 (6 bases). CDR3 loop: CGSSFNRVPSYQQYF. The CDR3 DNA reads TGTGGCAGCAGCTTCAACAGGGTCCCTTCCTACCAGCAGTACTTC.